This T cell receptor (beta chain) appears in the sequencing data of a study of T cells after somatic rescue of genetic block. The CDR3 loop spans 13 amino acids. The germline gives CDR1 KGHSH, CDR2 LQKENI. Between the trimmed V and J ends, which lost 3 bases and 3 bases, there was a span of 8 bases. Clones were read by immunoSEQ multiplex PCR, and TCRdb kept only the in-frame ones, dropping some. The table has over 95,000 clones, around nine tenths seen once. This TCR derives from a woman younger than 30. Sequencing was carried out using peripheral blood mononuclear cells (PBMCs). The V gene is TRBV18, the J gene TRBJ2-5; D not certain. CDR3 sequence reads: CASSPQAEETQYF. In nucleotides, the CDR3 is TGTGCCAGCTCACCCCAGGCAGAAGAGACCCAGTACTTC.